This T cell receptor (beta chain) was documented in a study of blood T cell repertoires in COVID-19. The CDR3 runs to 14 residues. Germline V gives CDR1 SGHRS, CDR2 YFSETQ. V dropped 2 bases and J dropped 3 bases, with 11 bases sitting between them. Measured with immunoSEQ multiplex PCR; TCRdb has only the in-frame clones, and not every one. The table lists 200,000 to 250,000 clones, around 81% of them singletons. The sequencing input was peripheral blood. The source of this sequence is a human donor in a cohort sampled during active COVID-19. The chain joins TRBV5-1 to TRBJ1-1, with D hard to call. CDR3: CASSFRIGDTEAFF. In DNA form, the CDR3 reads TGCGCCAGCAGCTTTCGTATCGGGGACACTGAAGCTTTCTTT.